This TCR beta chain stems from a study of human T cells and chemical hapten exposure. Total RNA was isolated from unfractionated whole blood. During construction of the library, unique molecular identifiers were attached to individual cDNA molecules for quantitative, reproducible TCR counting. TCRdb reprocessed the 5' RACE reads via MiXCR and lists one record per CDR3 protein. The data contain 95,000 to 120,000 distinct CDR3 sequences, 19% of them seen just once; the ten biggest clones take up about 3%. Germline assignment: CDR1 SEHNR and CDR2 FQNEAQ (reference sequence). V gave up 5 bases and J gave up 6 bases; unmatched junction bases: 10. The CDR3 extends over 16 amino acids. Study observations and caveats: High-frequency TCRs, those above 1 in 1000, stayed the same after DPC sensitization.

In its sample, this clonotype was seen a few times. Its specificity is not known. The chain recombines TRBV7-9 with TRBJ2-7, with 13 bases fitting TRBD2. This clonotype was sampled from a human donor in good health. For the CDR3, the DNA is TGTGCCAGCAGCCTACTAGCGGGAGGGCCCGCGAGCGAGCAGTACTTC. This encodes CASSLLAGGPASEQYF. Using reference TRBV7-9 and TRBJ2-7 for the parts outside the CDR3, the full variable domain is DTGVSQNPRHKITKRGQNVTFRCDPISEHNRLYWYRQTLGQGPEFLTYFQNEAQLEKSRLLSDRFSAERPKGSFSTLEIQRTEQGDSAMYLCASSLLAGGPASEQYFGPGTRLTVT.